This T cell receptor (beta chain) was sequenced for a study of stem cell transplantation in POMP-related autoinflammatory disease. Turning to the study itself: Before transplant: CD4+ naive skewing, low CD8+ proportions, reduced cytokine secretion.

Sequencing was performed with immunoSEQ multiplex PCR; in TCRdb, only in-frame clones are kept and a portion is missing. Seen here are around 32,000 clones, 85% to 90% observed once, and the top ten hold around 0.72%. This clone showed up just a few times. The antigen is not known. The study, taken as a whole, reports: In PRAID patients, the number of distinct TRB V-J gene pairings was restricted. A trend toward lower repertoire diversity and greater clonality appeared in every analyzed T-cell subset of PRAID patients.

Germline V gene data show CDR1 as KGHSH and CDR2 as LQKENI. Trimming cost V 1 base and J 5 bases; bases outside gene matches: 9. The CDR3 spans 18 residues. The sample consisted of CD4+ T cells from PBMCs, taken before stem cell transplantation. The rearrangement joins TRBV18 to TRBJ1-6; 9 nucleotides line up with TRBD1. This TCR derives from a human donor with POMP-related autoinflammation and immune dysregulation (PRAID). CDR3 DNA sequence: TGTGCCAGCTCACCACAAACCGGGACAGGGACGAATAATTCACCCCTCCACTTT. Amino acid sequence: CASSPQTGTGTNNSPLHF.